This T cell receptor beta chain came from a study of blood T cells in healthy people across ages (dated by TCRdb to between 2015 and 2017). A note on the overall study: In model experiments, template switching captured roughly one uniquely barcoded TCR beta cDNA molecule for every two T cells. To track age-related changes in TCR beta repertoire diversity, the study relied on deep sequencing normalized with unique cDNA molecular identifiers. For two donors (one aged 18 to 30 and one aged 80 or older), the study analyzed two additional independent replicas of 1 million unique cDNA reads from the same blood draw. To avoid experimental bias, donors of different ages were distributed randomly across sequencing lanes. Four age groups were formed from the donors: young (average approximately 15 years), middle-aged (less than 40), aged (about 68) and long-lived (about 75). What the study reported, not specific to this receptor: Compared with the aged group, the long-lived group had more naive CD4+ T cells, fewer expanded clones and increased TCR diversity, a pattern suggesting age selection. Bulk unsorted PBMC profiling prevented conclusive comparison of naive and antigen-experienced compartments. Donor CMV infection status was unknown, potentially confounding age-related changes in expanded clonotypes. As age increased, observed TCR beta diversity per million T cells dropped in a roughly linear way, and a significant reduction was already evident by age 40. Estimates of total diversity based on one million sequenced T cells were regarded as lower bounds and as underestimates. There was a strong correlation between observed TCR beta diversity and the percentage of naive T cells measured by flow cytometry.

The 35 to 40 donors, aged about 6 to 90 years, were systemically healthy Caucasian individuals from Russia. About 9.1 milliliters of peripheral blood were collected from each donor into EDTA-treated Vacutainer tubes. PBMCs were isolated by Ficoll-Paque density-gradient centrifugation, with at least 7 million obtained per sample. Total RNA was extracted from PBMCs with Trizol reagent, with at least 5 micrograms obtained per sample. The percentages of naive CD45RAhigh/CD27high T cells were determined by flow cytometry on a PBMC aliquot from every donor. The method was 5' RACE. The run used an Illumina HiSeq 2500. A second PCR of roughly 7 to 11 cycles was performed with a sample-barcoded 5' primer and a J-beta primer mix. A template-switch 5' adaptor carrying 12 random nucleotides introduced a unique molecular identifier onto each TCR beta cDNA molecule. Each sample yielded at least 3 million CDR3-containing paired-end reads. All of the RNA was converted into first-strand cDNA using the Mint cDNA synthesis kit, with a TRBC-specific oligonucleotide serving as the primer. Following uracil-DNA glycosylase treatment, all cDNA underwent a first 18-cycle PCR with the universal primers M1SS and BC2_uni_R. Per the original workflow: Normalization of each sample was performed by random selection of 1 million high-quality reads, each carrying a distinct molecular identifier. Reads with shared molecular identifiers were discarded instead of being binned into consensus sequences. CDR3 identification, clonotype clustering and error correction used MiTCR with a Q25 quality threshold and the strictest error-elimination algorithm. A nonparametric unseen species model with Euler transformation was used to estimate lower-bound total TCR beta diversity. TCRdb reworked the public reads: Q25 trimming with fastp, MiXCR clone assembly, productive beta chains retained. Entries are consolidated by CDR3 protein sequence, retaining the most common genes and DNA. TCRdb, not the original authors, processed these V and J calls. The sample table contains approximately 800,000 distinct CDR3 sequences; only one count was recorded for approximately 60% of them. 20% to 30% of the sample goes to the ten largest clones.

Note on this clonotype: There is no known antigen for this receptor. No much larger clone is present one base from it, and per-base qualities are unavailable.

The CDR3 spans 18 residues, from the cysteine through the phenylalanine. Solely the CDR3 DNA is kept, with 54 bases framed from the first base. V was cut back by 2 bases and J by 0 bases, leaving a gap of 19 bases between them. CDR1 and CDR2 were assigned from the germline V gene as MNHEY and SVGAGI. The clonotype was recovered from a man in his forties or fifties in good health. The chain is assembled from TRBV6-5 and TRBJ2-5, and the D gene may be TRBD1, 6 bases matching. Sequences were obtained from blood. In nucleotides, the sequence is TGTGCCAGCAGTTACACGGGTCCTTCGACAGGTGACCAAGAGACCCAGTACTTC. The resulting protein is CASSYTGPSTGDQETQYF.